Below, 30 T cell receptor beta chains from the same sample are listed, as sequenced in a study of blood T cell repertoires in COVID-19. Sequenced by immunoSEQ multiplex PCR; TCRdb stores in-frame clones only, minus some. The repertoire holds 250,000 to 400,000 clones, with roughly 88% as singletons. Sequenced material: peripheral blood. These receptor sequences come from a woman aged 25 to 39 with COVID-19, enrolled during active disease.

This clone was seen just once. V usage is TRBV11-2 and J usage is TRBJ1-5; 7 nucleotides align to TRBD1. The ends lost 5 bases at V and 2 bases at J; junction bases unmatched: 3. Looked up from germline, CDR1 is SGHAT and CDR2 is FQNNGV. The CDR3 spans 14 residues. CDR3 nucleotides: TGTGCCAGCAGCGGAACAGGGGGCAATCAGCCCCAGCATTTT. This sequence encodes CASSGTGGNQPQHF.

The chain joins TRBV5-6 to TRBJ1-6; 7 bases agree with TRBD1. The CDR3 contains 15 residues. Looked up from germline, CDR1 is SGHDT and CDR2 is YYEEEE. The V segment lost 4 bases and the J segment 3 bases; nucleotides outside the gene matches: 4. CDR3 coding DNA: TGTGCCAGCAGCAAAGGGACAGACTATAATTCACCCCTCCACTTT. Translating it yields CASSKGTDYNSPLHF. The full variable domain, rest sourced from reference TRBV5-6 and TRBJ1-6, is DAGVTQSPTHLIKTRGQQVTLRCSPKSGHDTVSWYQQALGQGPQFIFQYYEEEERQRGNFPDRFSGHQFPNYSSELNVNALLLGDSALYLCASSKGTDYNSPLHFGNGTRLTVT.

This chain links TRBV12-3 or TRBV12-4 with TRBJ1-1; perhaps TRBD1 as D (6 bases). This CDR3 has 11 amino acids. With 4 bases removed from V and 11 bases from J, the gap between germline ends came to 11 bases. For the CDR3, the DNA is TGTGCCAGCAGTTACAGGGCGGCGGCTTTCTTT. Translating gives CASSYRAAAFF.

V usage is TRBV11-2 and J usage is TRBJ2-7, with TRBD1 matching over 9 bases. CDR3 length equals 15 residues. Germline CDR1 and CDR2: SGHAT and FQNNGV. The J segment lost 2 bases and the V segment lost 1 base, leaving 3 bases of the junction unmatched. The CDR3 DNA reads as TGTGCCAGCAGCTTAGGACAGGGGGGGCCCTACGAGCAGTACTTC. Protein sequence: CASSLGQGGPYEQYF.

The V call is TRBV3-1 (or the pseudogene TRBV3-2), the J call TRBJ1-2; tentative D call: TRBD1 (5 bases). The CDR3 is made up of 13 amino acids. Germline V CDR1 and CDR2: LGHDT, YNNKEL (reference sequence). V lost 4 bases and J 5 bases, leaving 11 bases between the germline ends. The CDR3 region is CASSPVTGYGYTF. The CDR3 region has the DNA TGTGCCAGCAGCCCCGTCACAGGATATGGCTACACCTTC.

The chain recombines TRBV7-8 with TRBJ1-5; 8 bases line up with TRBD1. The J segment lost 5 bases and the V segment lost 1 base, leaving 4 bases of the junction unmatched. The length of the CDR3 is 15 residues. The germline CDR1 and CDR2 sequences are SGHVS and FQNEAQ. This CDR3 reads CASSLGTGTYQPQHF. The CDR3 nucleotides read TGTGCCAGCAGCTTAGGGACAGGGACTTATCAGCCCCAGCATTTT.

This clone has just one count. This sequence joins TRBV27 and TRBJ2-1; TRBD1 matches 10 bases. Germline assignment: CDR1 MNHEY and CDR2 SMNVEV (reference sequence). This CDR3 has 13 residues. The CDR3 region has the DNA TGTGTTAGTGGCTGGACAGGGGGAAATGAGCAGTTCTTC. It specifies CVSGWTGGNEQFF.

J is TRBJ2-5 and V is TRBV3-1 (or the pseudogene TRBV3-2), with TRBD2 as a possible D gene (6 bases). Per the germline V gene, CDR1 is LGHDT and CDR2 is YNNKEL (reference sequence). This CDR3 spans 13 amino acids. V shed 4 bases and J shed 2 bases, with 8 bases lying between them. CDR3 amino acids: CASSRGTQETQYF. CDR3 coding DNA: TGTGCCAGCAGCCGCGGGACGCAAGAGACCCAGTACTTC.

V and J are TRBV27 and TRBJ2-7, with D possibly matching TRBD1 (6 bases). The germline V and J ends were trimmed by 6 bases and 4 bases, with 13 bases remaining between them. Germline V CDR1 and CDR2: MNHEY, SMNVEV (reference sequence). This CDR3 region has 13 residues. CDR3 in amino acids: CASSRGFSYEQYF. CDR3 sequence (DNA): TGTGCCAGCAGCAGGGGTTTCTCGTACGAGCAGTACTTC.

The chain couples TRBV12-5 to TRBJ2-5, with 12 bases identical to TRBD2. The V gene's germline CDR1 is LGHNT and CDR2 FRNRAP. Trimming cost V 1 base and J 4 bases; bases outside gene matches: 1. The CDR3 length is 15 residues. CDR3 in amino acids: CASGLEGLAGETQYF. The CDR3 DNA is TGTGCTAGTGGTTTGGAGGGACTAGCGGGAGAGACCCAGTACTTC.

In regard to this clone: No DNA is shown, since the ends of the CDR3 on it are uncertain; the CDR3 is the one TCRdb lists. The rearrangement links TRBV5-6 to TRBJ1-5. Both ends counted, the CDR3 spans 16 residues. In germline, CDR1 is SGHDT, CDR2 YYEEEE. The CDR3 reads CASSWGAGTAGGGEHF.

CDR3 sequence reads: CASSSIDRGSKAFF. For the CDR3, the DNA is TGTGCCAGCAGTTCGATTGACAGGGGTTCAAAAGCTTTCTTT. The chain combines TRBV27 with TRBJ1-1; 8 bases match TRBD1. Unmatched junction bases numbered 10, after V lost 4 bases and J lost 9 bases. The CDR3 runs 14 residues. Germline CDR1 is MNHEY and CDR2 is SMNVEV (reference sequence).

This clone was seen a single time. The CDR3: CASSEASGRATGELFF. CDR3 nucleotides: TGTGCCAGCAGTGAAGCTAGCGGGAGGGCCACCGGGGAGCTGTTTTTT. The rearrangement uses TRBV2 and TRBJ2-2; 11 nucleotides align to TRBD2. Trimming removed 0 bases from V and 4 bases from J; junction bases left unmatched: 1. Germline lookup yields CDR1 SNHLY and CDR2 FYNNEI. The CDR3 loop spans 16 amino acids.

Here the CDR3 DNA reads TGTGCCAGTAGTATAGCGGTAGCGGGAGCAAATGAGCAGTTCTTC. Residues: CASSIAVAGANEQFF. The J gene is TRBJ2-1, the V gene TRBV19, with 9 bases fitting TRBD2. CDR1 is LNHDA, CDR2 SQIVND, per germline (reference sequence). This CDR3 spans 15 amino acids. The V gene end was trimmed by 1 base and the J gene end by 7 bases; junction bases not matched to a gene: 5.

The V gene is TRBV11-2, the J gene TRBJ2-7; possible D gene TRBD1, 6 bases. Germline V gene lookup returns CDR1 SGHAT and CDR2 FQNNGV. Trimming cost V 5 bases and J 11 bases, with 13 bases left between them. This CDR3 spans 11 amino acids. In nucleotides, the CDR3 is TGTGCCAGCAGCGTCACAGGGACCAAGTACTTC. Translating it yields CASSVTGTKYF.

With regard to this clone: Other DNA sequences in this sample translate to the same CDR3. This chain links TRBV28 with TRBJ1-1; D unresolved. The CDR3 contains 11 residues. CDR1 is MDHEN, CDR2 SYDVKM, per germline. The V gene lost 6 bases and the J gene lost 5 bases, with 7 bases spanning the gap. In DNA form, the CDR3 reads TGTGCCAGCAGCCTTTCGACTGAAGCTTTCTTT. Translated: CASSLSTEAFF.

The chain links TRBV27 to TRBJ1-1; D might be TRBD1 (6 bases). The V end lost 5 bases, the J end lost 6 bases, and 10 bases lay between the germline ends. The V gene's germline CDR1 is MNHEY and CDR2 SMNVEV (reference sequence). The CDR3 has 12 amino acids. Here the CDR3 DNA reads TGTGCCAGCAGTCAACAGGGAGCTGAAGCTTTCTTT. Its protein product is CASSQQGAEAFF.

The chain has TRBV6-5 and TRBJ1-3, with D possibly matching TRBD1 (6 bases). The V gene's germline CDR1 is MNHEY and CDR2 SVGAGI. V lost 6 bases, J lost 5 bases, and 14 bases lay in between. CDR3 size: 14 residues. CDR3 in DNA: TGTGCCAGCAGCGTCGGGGGGGCGAGAAACACCATATATTTT. It translates to CASSVGGARNTIYF.

This clone was recorded once. This sequence joins TRBV6-1 and TRBJ2-4; D not certain. V lost 2 bases, J lost 9 bases, and 14 bases lay in between. The CDR3 length is 14 residues. Per the germline V gene, CDR1 is MNHNS and CDR2 is SASEGT. The DNA of the CDR3 is TGTGCCAGCAGTGAATTTGCTCGTAACGGCATTCAGTACTTC. This translates into CASSEFARNGIQYF.

The chain recombines TRBV5-1 with TRBJ2-1; 12 bases fit TRBD2. V lost 4 bases and J lost 2; bases outside the gene matches: 13. From germline, CDR1 is SGHRS and CDR2 YFSETQ. The CDR3 length is 19 residues. CDR3 region: CASSLWTSGAPITYNEQFF. In nucleotides, the CDR3 is TGCGCCAGCAGCCTCTGGACTAGCGGGGCACCAATAACCTACAATGAGCAGTTCTTC.

V usage is TRBV18 and J usage is TRBJ2-1; 10 bases align to TRBD2. Germline V gives CDR1 KGHSH, CDR2 LQKENI. This CDR3 is 15 amino acids long. The V and J ends lost 2 bases and 5 bases, in that order; junction bases with no gene match: 3. For the CDR3, the DNA is TGTGCCAGCTCACCAAGGACTAGCGGCCACAATGAGCAGTTCTTC. It codes for CASSPRTSGHNEQFF.

This rearrangement joins TRBV6-5 to TRBJ2-3, with D tentatively TRBD2 (5 bases). The CDR3 is 11 residues long. The V end was cut by 6 bases, the J end by 7 bases, with 8 bases between. The germline gives CDR1 MNHEY, CDR2 SVGAGI. CDR3 sequence: CASRSSYTQYF. CDR3 nucleotide sequence: TGTGCCAGCAGGTCTAGCTATACGCAGTATTTT.

The rearrangement joins TRBV28 to TRBJ2-2, with 7 bases matching TRBD1. The trim removed 10 bases at V and 5 bases at J, leaving 7 bases unmatched. The CDR3 length is 13 residues. CDR1 MDHEN and CDR2 SYDVKM come from the germline V gene. The CDR3 nucleotides read TGTGCCATGATGGACAGGAGAACCGGGGAGCTGTTTTTT. This encodes CAMMDRRTGELFF.

The chain carries TRBV2 and TRBJ1-1; TRBD1 matches 7 bases. V gave up 6 bases and J gave up 2 bases; unmatched junction bases: 9. Germline CDR1 is SNHLY and CDR2 is FYNNEI. The CDR3 totals 15 residues. The CDR3 reads CASSNSGTVNTEAFF. The CDR3 DNA reads TGTGCCAGCAGCAACTCAGGGACAGTCAACACTGAAGCTTTCTTT.

The V and J genes are TRBV5-6 and TRBJ2-2, with 8 positions matching TRBD1. This CDR3 has 16 residues. The V gene's germline CDR1 is SGHDT and CDR2 YYEEEE. V was clipped by 4 bases and J by 7 bases; unmatched bases: 12. The CDR3 here is CASSPRTGSWIGELFF. The CDR3 nucleotides are TGTGCCAGCAGCCCAAGGACAGGGTCGTGGATCGGGGAGCTGTTTTTT.

The rearrangement joins TRBV27 to TRBJ1-1, with TRBD1 matching over 10 bases. CDR3 length equals 15 residues. Trimming took 5 bases from V and 7 from J; bases not matched to a gene: 10. The germline V gene has CDR1 MNHEY and CDR2 SMNVEV (reference sequence). The CDR3 sequence: CASSTQGQGSFEAFF. CDR3 bases: TGTGCCAGCAGTACACAGGGACAGGGGAGCTTTGAAGCTTTCTTT.

The chain is built from TRBV6-6 and TRBJ1-1, with TRBD1 identical over 7 bases. Germline CDR1 MNHNY, CDR2 SVGAGI (reference sequence). This CDR3 region has 14 residues. J lost 6 bases, V lost 5 bases, and 9 bases had no gene match. The CDR3 DNA sequence: TGTGCCAGCAGTCGCGACAGGGCCGGCGCTGAAGCTTTCTTT. Its protein product is CASSRDRAGAEAFF.

The chain joins TRBV2 to TRBJ1-5, with 8 bases identical to TRBD1. This CDR3 is built from 15 residues. Trimming at V came to 1 base and at J to 6 bases, leaving 5 bases not matched to a gene. CDR1 SNHLY and CDR2 FYNNEI come from the germline V gene. As DNA, the CDR3 is TGTGCCAGCAGTGAAGGGACAGGGTTTAGTCAGCCCCAGCATTTT. Encoded protein: CASSEGTGFSQPQHF.

V and J are TRBV30 and TRBJ1-1, with TRBD1 as a possible D gene (6 bases). Trimming shortened V by 0 bases and J by 7 bases, and 15 bases separated the two germline ends. The CDR3 is 14 amino acids. Germline assignment: CDR1 GTSNPN and CDR2 SVGIG (reference sequence). CDR3 in DNA: TGTGCCTGGAGTGTACGGGGGGCGCAAAGTGAAGCTTTCTTT. It yields the protein CAWSVRGAQSEAFF.

This sequence joins TRBV6-2 or TRBV6-3 and TRBJ2-7; 8 bases agree with TRBD2. J was trimmed by 2 bases and V by 6 bases; bases with no gene match: 6. Germline CDR1 is MNHEY and CDR2 is SVGEGT. The CDR3 spans 14 residues. CDR3 sequence reads: CASSPGTSAYEQYF. In DNA form, the CDR3 reads TGTGCCAGCAGCCCCGGGACTAGTGCCTACGAGCAGTACTTC.